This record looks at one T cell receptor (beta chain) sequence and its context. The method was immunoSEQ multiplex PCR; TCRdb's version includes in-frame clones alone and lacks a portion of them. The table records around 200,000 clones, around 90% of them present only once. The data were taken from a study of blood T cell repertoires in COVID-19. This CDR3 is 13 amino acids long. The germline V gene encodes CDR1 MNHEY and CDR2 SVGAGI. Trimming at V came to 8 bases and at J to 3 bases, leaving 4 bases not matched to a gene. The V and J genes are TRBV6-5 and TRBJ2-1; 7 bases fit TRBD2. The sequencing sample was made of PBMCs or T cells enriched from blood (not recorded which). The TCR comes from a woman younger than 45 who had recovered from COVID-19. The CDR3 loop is CASGEGNYNEQFF. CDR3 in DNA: TGTGCCAGCGGGGAGGGGAACTACAATGAGCAGTTCTTC.